The 32 T cell receptor beta chains listed next were all sequenced from one sample in a study of cytomegalovirus exposure and HLA in healthy donors. Primers: 60 Vbeta forward and 13 Jbeta reverse. The assay was immunoSEQ multiplex PCR, and TCRdb's table has in-frame clones only and misses some. The sample holds hundreds of thousands of clones, roughly 73% seen once. The sample was PBMCs. The receptors were gathered from a boy younger than 18 in good health and CMV-seronegative.

This chain joins TRBV4-1 and TRBJ1-1; D not certain. Germline CDR1 reads MGHRA; CDR2 reads YSYEKL. The CDR3 totals 14 residues. V was pared by 0 bases and J by 9 bases, with 14 bases between. The CDR3 loop is CASSQDEAARQAFF. As DNA, the CDR3 is TGCGCCAGCAGCCAAGATGAGGCCGCAAGGCAAGCTTTCTTT.

This sequence joins TRBV21-1 and TRBJ2-2; TRBD1 is the table's D call, not checked against the DNA. TRBV21-1 is designated a pseudogene. The CDR3 has 17 amino acids. DNA of the CDR3: TGTGCCAGCATCAAGGGGGCAGGGGGCGACGAAGCCGGGGAGCTGTTTTTT. Translating gives CASIKGAGGDEAGELFF.

The gene calls are TRBV5-4 and TRBJ1-1; a weak D match, TRBD1 (5 bases). CDR1 and CDR2 from the germline V gene are SGHNT and YYREEE (reference sequence). V lost 2 bases and J 3 bases, leaving 11 bases between the germline ends. The CDR3 runs to 14 residues. The CDR3 region has the DNA TGTGCCAGCAGCTTCTCAGGGTTATACACTGAAGCTTTCTTT. Protein product: CASSFSGLYTEAFF.

The chain recombines TRBV6-1 with TRBJ2-5; D might be TRBD2 (5 bases). V lost 2 bases and J lost 5, with 9 bases in between. This CDR3 is built from 13 residues. CDR1 and CDR2 from the germline V gene are MNHNS and SASEGT. CDR3 nucleotides: TGTGCCAGCAGTGAATACTCGGGGGAGACCCAGTACTTC. This sequence encodes CASSEYSGETQYF.

The CDR3 DNA reads as TGCAGCGTTGACGGAGCTTTCTTT. The encoded protein is CSVDGAFF. The chain carries TRBV29-1 and TRBJ1-1; D is undetermined. V was trimmed by 3 bases and J by 10 bases, leaving 3 bases between them. The CDR3 runs to 8 residues. CDR1 is SQVTM, CDR2 ANQGSEA, per germline.

The chain recombines TRBV5-5 with TRBJ2-7; the match to TRBD2 covers 9 bases. This CDR3 is 16 amino acids long. The junction had 4 bases not matched to a gene; V was cut back by 0 bases and J by 0 bases. Germline V gives CDR1 SGHKS, CDR2 YYEKEE (reference sequence). CDR3 amino acids: CASSLVWREGSYEQYF. The CDR3 DNA is TGTGCCAGCAGCTTGGTTTGGCGGGAGGGCTCCTACGAGCAGTACTTC. Combining the CDR3 with reference TRBV5-5 and TRBJ2-7 gives the whole variable domain DAGVTQSPTHLIKTRGQQVTLRCSPISGHKSVSWYQQVLGQGPQFIFQYYEKEERGRGNFPDRFSARQFPNYSSELNVNALLLGDSALYLCASSLVWREGSYEQYFGPGTRLTVT.

The chain joins TRBV29-1 to TRBJ1-1, with D unclear. CDR1 is SQVTM, CDR2 ANQGSEA, per germline. The germline V and J ends were trimmed by 2 bases and 1 base, with 8 bases remaining between them. The length of the CDR3 is 13 residues. CDR3 sequence reads: CSVESRQNTEAFF. In DNA form, the CDR3 reads TGCAGCGTTGAAAGCCGACAGAACACTGAAGCTTTCTTT.

The V call is TRBV10-2, the J call TRBJ2-1; the D gene is possibly TRBD1 (7 bases). This CDR3 spans 16 amino acids. Trimming left V 3 bases short and J 8 bases short, with 20 bases between. Germline loops: CDR1 WSHSY, CDR2 SAAADI. The CDR3, as DNA: TGCGCCAGCAGTGATCACACGGGGGACAGTGCAGATGAGCAGTTCTTC. Protein: CASSDHTGDSADEQFF.

The chain carries TRBV6-5 and TRBJ1-1; D remains ambiguous. The V and J ends lost 0 bases and 0 bases respectively, with 5 bases between them. The CDR3 has 14 amino acids. Germline-derived CDR1 and CDR2 are MNHEY and SVGAGI. CDR3 residues: CASSYSVLNTEAFF. The CDR3 region has the DNA TGTGCCAGCAGTTACTCCGTTCTGAACACTGAAGCTTTCTTT.

The chain joins TRBV6-1 to TRBJ2-7; D may be TRBD1 (6 bases). V lost 6 bases and J lost 7, with 13 bases in between. Germline values: CDR1 MNHNS, CDR2 SASEGT. This CDR3 has 12 residues. The CDR3 coding sequence is TGTGCCAGCAGAGACAGGTTCCTGGAGCAGTACTTC. Protein sequence: CASRDRFLEQYF.

The table lists this clone with a few counts. The J gene is TRBJ1-1, the V gene TRBV5-1; no clear D. The V and J ends lost 5 bases and 5 bases respectively, with 22 bases between them. Germline V CDR1 and CDR2: SGHRS, YFSETQ. The CDR3 covers 16 residues. The CDR3 protein is CASRGRPAFRGTEAFF. The DNA for the CDR3 is TGCGCCAGCAGAGGTCGGCCGGCGTTTAGAGGGACTGAAGCTTTCTTT.

The chain links TRBV5-1 to TRBJ1-6; 9 bases fit TRBD1. V shed 3 bases, J shed 7 bases, and the junction held 5 bases outside the gene matches. The CDR3 sequence is 15 residues long. CDR1 SGHRS and CDR2 YFSETQ come from the germline V gene. The CDR3 region is CASSSSGQGNSPLHF. DNA of the CDR3: TGCGCCAGCAGCTCATCGGGACAGGGAAATTCACCCCTCCACTTT.

On this clone itself: An end of the junction differs from the germline gene, which may be a read error. This chain links TRBV6-5 with TRBJ2-1, with 8 bases that match TRBD2. The CDR3 runs 11 residues. Germline CDR1 and CDR2: MNHEY and SVGAGI. CDR3: CASSGGLVVLF. The CDR3 bases are TGTGCCAGCAGTGGGGGACTAGTGGTTCTCTTC.

This sequence joins TRBV13 and TRBJ2-5, with TRBD2 identical over 10 bases. The end of the DNA aligns better with TRBJ2-7, so the J call may be wrong. CDR3 length: 16 residues. In germline, CDR1 is PRHDT, CDR2 FYEKMQ (reference sequence). This CDR3 is CASSLIGLAGVGEQYF. DNA for the CDR3: TGTGCCAGCAGCTTAATCGGGCTAGCGGGAGTTGGCGAGCAGTACTTC.

This chain's CDR3 is CATRTGLNYGYTF. In nucleotides, the CDR3 is TGTGCCACTCGGACAGGATTGAACTATGGCTACACCTTC. This sequence joins TRBV27 and TRBJ1-2; TRBD1 aligns across 7 bases. The trim removed 10 bases at V and 2 bases at J, leaving 7 bases unmatched. Germline values: CDR1 MNHEY, CDR2 SMNVEV (reference sequence). The CDR3 covers 13 residues.

The chain combines TRBV5-1 with TRBJ2-3; D is undetermined. Germline V gene lookup returns CDR1 SGHRS and CDR2 YFSETQ. The V gene lost 0 bases and the J gene lost 1 base, with 9 bases spanning the gap. CDR3 length: 15 residues. CDR3 DNA: TGCGCCAGCAGCTTGGGTCCTACTGGCACAGATACGCAGTATTTT. It translates to CASSLGPTGTDTQYF. Drawing the rest from reference TRBV5-1 and TRBJ2-3, the complete variable domain is KAGVTQTPRYLIKTRGQQVTLSCSPISGHRSVSWYQQTPGQGLQFLFEYFSETQRNKGNFPGRFSGRQFSNSRSEMNVSTLELGDSALYLCASSLGPTGTDTQYFGPGTRLTVL.

This clone was observed once. The rearrangement uses TRBV9 and TRBJ2-3, with D possibly TRBD2 on 5 matching bases. The CDR3 is 15 amino acids. V was clipped by 1 base and J by 2 bases, with 11 bases between them. Germline values: CDR1 SGDLS, CDR2 YYNGEE. This CDR3 reads CASSVFYGDTDTQYF. Here the CDR3 DNA reads TGTGCCAGCAGCGTATTCTACGGGGACACAGATACGCAGTATTTT.

This rearrangement joins TRBV11-3 to TRBJ2-7, with a weak D call TRBD1 (5 bases). With 6 bases removed from V and 1 base from J, the gap between germline ends came to 7 bases. Looked up from germline, CDR1 is SGHNT and CDR2 is YENEEA. The CDR3 has 12 amino acids. The CDR3 coding sequence is TGTGCCAGCAGAAAGGGGTCCTACGAGCAGTACTTC. Encoded protein: CASRKGSYEQYF.

V and J are TRBV7-8 and TRBJ2-2; D is undetermined. The CDR3 is 12 residues long. V was pared by 5 bases and J by 6 bases, with 7 bases between. The germline V gene has CDR1 SGHVS and CDR2 FQNEAQ. The chain's CDR3 is CASSRGPGELFF. The DNA for the CDR3 is TGTGCCAGCAGCCGTGGGCCCGGGGAGCTGTTTTTT.

This clone was detected once. This sequence joins TRBV15 and TRBJ2-3; 7 positions agree with TRBD2. With 3 bases clipped from V and 3 bases from J, the junction kept 0 bases outside the gene matches. Germline V CDR1 and CDR2: LNHNV, YYDKDF (reference sequence). This CDR3 is 13 amino acids long. CDR3: CATSRGGTDTQYF. The CDR3 region has the DNA TGTGCCACCAGCAGGGGAGGGACAGATACGCAGTATTTT.

The chain is built from TRBV27 and TRBJ1-5; D unresolved. The CDR3 has 13 amino acids. Trimming pared 5 bases from V and 0 bases from J, leaving 5 bases between. In germline, CDR1 is MNHEY, CDR2 SMNVEV (reference sequence). In DNA, the CDR3 is TGTGCCAGCAGTCCCTATAGCAATCAGCCCCAGCATTTT. Translating it yields CASSPYSNQPQHF.

The count of this clone is one. The V and J genes are TRBV6-5 and TRBJ1-4; D is uncertain. CDR1 and CDR2 (germline): MNHEY, SVGAGI. V was cut by 7 bases and J by 3 bases, with 9 bases left in between. The CDR3 is 13 residues long. The chain's CDR3 is CASKSGPNEKLFF. For the CDR3, the DNA is TGTGCCAGCAAAAGCGGCCCTAATGAAAAACTGTTTTTT.

This chain links TRBV19 with TRBJ1-4; D possibly corresponds to TRBD1 (6 bases). CDR3 length: 15 amino acids. Trimming shortened V by 2 bases and J by 4 bases, and 11 bases separated the two germline ends. Germline CDR1 is LNHDA and CDR2 is SQIVND (reference sequence). The DNA for the CDR3 is TGTGCCAGTAGTATAAGGGGGACGGATAATGAAAAACTGTTTTTT. It translates to CASSIRGTDNEKLFF.

V gene TRBV6-4 combines with J gene TRBJ2-7; 10 bases are shared with TRBD2. In germline, CDR1 is MRHNA, CDR2 SNTAGT. The CDR3 extends over 16 amino acids. V gave up 6 bases and J gave up 5 bases; unmatched junction bases: 13. The CDR3 DNA follows: TGTGCCAGCAGCATCTTGCCTAGCGGGAGTCAAAACGAGCAGTACTTC. The encoded protein is CASSILPSGSQNEQYF.

The rearrangement joins TRBV7-8 to TRBJ1-4; possibly TRBD1 for D (5 bases). The CDR3 has 13 amino acids. V lost 3 bases and J lost 5, with 7 bases in between. Per the germline V gene, CDR1 is SGHVS and CDR2 is FQNEAQ. Here the CDR3 reads CASSFSGNEKLFF. CDR3 sequence (DNA): TGTGCCAGCAGCTTTTCAGGGAATGAAAAACTGTTTTTT.

V is TRBV7-6 and J is TRBJ1-1, with 7 bases fitting TRBD1. This CDR3 is 17 amino acids long. V trimming: 5 bases; J trimming: 0 bases; junction bases outside the gene matches: 12. The V gene's germline CDR1 is SGHVS and CDR2 FNYEAQ. For the CDR3, the DNA is TGTGCCAGCAGCCTAAGACGACAGGGATCGTTGAACACTGAAGCTTTCTTT. Its protein is CASSLRRQGSLNTEAFF.

The genes are TRBV11-2 and TRBJ2-2; TRBD2 matches 9 bases. Germline V lookup: CDR1 SGHAT, CDR2 FQNNGV. V lost 2 bases to trimming and J lost 4 bases; unmatched junction nucleotides: 5. The CDR3 spans 16 residues. CDR3 protein: CASSLWGSGGTGELFF. For the CDR3, the DNA is TGTGCCAGCAGCTTATGGGGTAGCGGGGGCACCGGGGAGCTGTTTTTT.

The V call is TRBV7-8, the J call TRBJ2-1, with D unclear. CDR3 size: 12 residues. V shed 4 bases and J shed 11 bases, with 12 bases lying between them. CDR1 is SGHVS and CDR2 is FQNEAQ in the germline V gene. CDR3 region: CASSSARPQQFF. CDR3 DNA sequence: TGTGCCAGCAGCTCTGCGCGGCCCCAGCAGTTCTTC.

The chain employs TRBV18 and TRBJ1-1, with 11 bases that match TRBD1. The CDR3 contains 17 residues. The J segment lost 5 bases and the V segment lost 3 bases, leaving 11 bases of the junction unmatched. Germline V lookup: CDR1 KGHSH, CDR2 LQKENI. The CDR3 DNA sequence: TGTGCCAGCTCACCCGGGACAGGGGGACGTGTGTGGACTGAAGCTTTCTTT. This sequence encodes CASSPGTGGRVWTEAFF. Filled out from reference TRBV18 and TRBJ1-1, the complete variable domain reads NAGVMQNPRHLVRRRGQEARLRCSPMKGHSHVYWYRQLPEEGLKFMVYLQKENIIDESGMPKERFSAEFPKEGPSILRIQQVVRGDSAAYFCASSPGTGGRVWTEAFFGQGTRLTVV.

This chain joins TRBV30 and TRBJ1-6; 7 positions match TRBD1. Germline-derived CDR1 and CDR2 are GTSNPN and SVGIG (reference sequence). V lost 0 bases, J lost 5 bases, and 4 bases stayed unmatched. CDR3 length: 15 residues. The CDR3 DNA sequence: TGTGCCTGGAGTGTAGGGCAGGGGGATAATTCACCCCTCCACTTT. This encodes CAWSVGQGDNSPLHF.

This chain connects TRBV5-8 to TRBJ2-7, with D perhaps matching TRBD2 (6 bases). CDR1 is SGHTS and CDR2 is YDEGEE in the germline V gene. V lost 1 base to trimming and J lost 7 bases, with 21 bases between them. The CDR3 totals 16 residues. CDR3 amino acids: CASSLSLGRGRGEQYF. In DNA form, the CDR3 reads TGTGCCAGCAGCTTGTCTCTCGGGCGGGGACGCGGAGAGCAGTACTTC.

The J gene is TRBJ2-2, the V gene TRBV5-4; D gene unclear. Trimming removed 0 bases at V and 7 bases at J, with 13 bases between. This CDR3 spans 15 amino acids. Germline V gene lookup returns CDR1 SGHNT and CDR2 YYREEE (reference sequence). The CDR3 sequence: CASSLDIYSSGELFF. CDR3 nucleotide sequence: TGTGCCAGCAGCTTGGACATATACAGTAGCGGGGAGCTGTTTTTT.